These 27 T cell receptor beta chains were all obtained from the same sample, sequenced in a study of response to subunit inactivated influenza vaccine. TCRdb reprocessed the RT-PCR reads via MiXCR and lists one record per CDR3 protein. The table includes about 650,000 distinct CDR3 sequences, approximately 14% detected once. The material sequenced was PBMCs from blood, taken less than 13 days after vaccination. The receptors come from a man aged 45 to 65 who received an inactivated influenza vaccine.

The chain employs TRBV9 and TRBJ2-2; 8 positions agree with TRBD1. Losses at the gene ends were 2 bases for V and 1 base for J; bases not matched to a gene: 7. The germline V gene encodes CDR1 SGDLS and CDR2 YYNGEE. The CDR3 totals 17 residues. The CDR3 sequence is CASSVHGQGLNTGELFF. CDR3 sequence (DNA): TGTGCCAGCAGCGTGCACGGACAGGGACTGAACACCGGGGAGCTGTTTTTT.

The rearrangement joins TRBV6-1 to TRBJ2-1, with a weak D call TRBD1 (5 bases). CDR1 and CDR2 (germline): MNHNS, SASEGT. The CDR3 sequence is 16 residues long. The V end was cut by 6 bases, the J end by 1 base, with 16 bases between. The CDR3 coding sequence is TGTGCCAGCAGGGGCCCAGGGAAACGATCCTACAATGAGCAGTTCTTC. Translated, it gives CASRGPGKRSYNEQFF.

With regard to this clonotype: One base away lies a much larger clone, so this may be a sequencing read error. This chain connects TRBV29-1 to TRBJ2-2, with a weak D call TRBD2 (5 bases). V lost 6 bases and J lost 6, with 11 bases in between. Looked up from germline, CDR1 is SQVTM and CDR2 is ANQGSEA. The CDR3 totals 12 residues. CDR3 DNA: TGCAGCGTCGCGGGTCTCGCCGGGGAGCTGTTTTTT. Amino acid sequence: CSVAGLAGELFF.

This chain's CDR3 is CASSPYSETQYF. The CDR3 region has the DNA TGTGCCAGCAGCCCCTATTCCGAGACCCAGTACTTC. V is TRBV7-2 and J is TRBJ2-5; D gene ambiguous. V was pared by 5 bases and J by 5 bases, with 9 bases between. The CDR3 totals 12 residues. CDR1 is SGHTA and CDR2 is FQGNSA in the germline V gene. The full variable domain, rest sourced from reference TRBV7-2 and TRBJ2-5, is GAGVSQSPSNKVTEKGKDVELRCDPISGHTALYWYRQSLGQGLEFLIYFQGNSAPDKSGLPSDRFSAERTGGSVSTLTIQRTQQEDSAVYLCASSPYSETQYFGPGTRLLVL.

The chain uses TRBV7-9 and TRBJ2-5, with 9 bases fitting TRBD1. Losses at the gene ends were 3 bases for V and 5 bases for J; bases not matched to a gene: 7. CDR3 size: 15 residues. Germline lookup yields CDR1 SEHNR and CDR2 FQNEAQ (reference sequence). CDR3 DNA: TGTGCCAGCAGCTTCGGGACAGGGCTTAGTGAGACCCAGTACTTC. Its translation is CASSFGTGLSETQYF.

This clonotype was picked up a small number of times. The genes are TRBV23-1 and TRBJ2-5, with no clear D. TRBV23-1 is assigned to the ORF class and has an uncertain function. This CDR3 comprises 16 residues. V gave up 1 base and J gave up 3 bases, with 15 bases separating them. The CDR3 DNA follows: TGCGCCAGCAGTCAATTCGAGTCCCCGCCGAAAGAGACCCAGTACTTC. It specifies CASSQFESPPKETQYF.

A few counts support this clonotype. This chain links TRBV29-1 with TRBJ2-5, with 8 bases fitting TRBD2. V lost 6 bases to trimming and J lost 7 bases; unmatched junction nucleotides: 7. The V gene's germline CDR1 is SQVTM and CDR2 ANQGSEA. This CDR3 region has 12 residues. The CDR3 sequence is CSVGLAPGTQYF. CDR3 in DNA: TGCAGCGTCGGACTAGCCCCCGGGACCCAGTACTTC.

This clonotype has ten or more counts. The chain has TRBV12-3 or TRBV12-4 and TRBJ2-5; D unresolved. Trimming pared 0 bases from V and 1 base from J, leaving 6 bases between. There are 14 residues in the CDR3. The CDR3 protein is CASSLAGFQETQYF. The CDR3, as DNA: TGTGCCAGCAGTTTAGCAGGGTTCCAAGAGACCCAGTACTTC.

This clonotype was counted between two and nine times. The V and J genes are TRBV25-1 and TRBJ2-7, with TRBD2 matching 7 bases. This CDR3 spans 15 amino acids. Trimming cost V 4 bases and J 7 bases; bases outside gene matches: 13. Germline lookup yields CDR1 MGHDK and CDR2 SYGVNS. CDR3 region: CASSGWDPRGREQYF. In nucleotides, the CDR3 is TGTGCCAGCAGTGGTTGGGACCCGCGGGGGAGGGAGCAGTACTTC.

This chain connects TRBV12-3 or TRBV12-4 to TRBJ2-3; D not resolved. The CDR3 is made up of 13 amino acids. Trimming removed 3 bases at V and 4 bases at J, with 8 bases between. The CDR3 is CASSFLWADTQYF. CDR3 bases: TGTGCCAGCAGTTTCCTATGGGCAGATACGCAGTATTTT.

The chain combines TRBV9 with TRBJ1-1; the D is unclear. V lost 2 bases, J lost 5 bases, and 10 bases lay in between. The CDR3 has 13 residues. CDR1 SGDLS and CDR2 YYNGEE come from the germline V gene. The CDR3 loop reads CASSVAFQTEAFF. CDR3 nucleotide sequence: TGTGCCAGCAGCGTGGCTTTCCAAACTGAAGCTTTCTTT.

A few counts support this clonotype. The genes are TRBV3-1 and TRBJ2-5; 9 bases align to TRBD1. The CDR3 runs to 17 residues. V was clipped by 1 base and J by 2 bases; unmatched bases: 8. The V gene's germline CDR1 is LGHDT and CDR2 YNNKEL (reference sequence). The DNA of the CDR3 is TGTGCCAGCAGCCAAGCTCGACAGGGGGGCAGTCAAGAGACCCAGTACTTC. This encodes CASSQARQGGSQETQYF.

The chain employs TRBV7-2 and TRBJ2-2; perhaps TRBD2 as D (6 bases). Germline V gene sequence: CDR1 SGHTA, CDR2 FQGNSA. The CDR3 runs 15 residues. V shed 5 bases and J shed 0 bases, with 10 bases lying between them. CDR3 nucleotides: TGTGCCAGCAGCAGGGACTTCTCGAACACCGGGGAGCTGTTTTTT. This encodes CASSRDFSNTGELFF. Drawing the rest from reference TRBV7-2 and TRBJ2-2, the complete variable domain is GAGVSQSPSNKVTEKGKDVELRCDPISGHTALYWYRQSLGQGLEFLIYFQGNSAPDKSGLPSDRFSAERTGGSVSTLTIQRTQQEDSAVYLCASSRDFSNTGELFFGEGSRLTVL.

The gene calls are TRBV12-3 or TRBV12-4 and TRBJ2-7, with D unclear. V was pared by 0 bases and J by 3 bases, with 12 bases between. The CDR3 is 15 residues long. The CDR3, as DNA: TGTGCCAGCAGTTTAGCGCCGGCAGTAGACTACGAGCAGTACTTC. Translating gives CASSLAPAVDYEQYF.

J is TRBJ1-5 and V is TRBV20-1, with no clear D. CDR1 and CDR2 from the germline V gene are DFQATT and SNEGSKA (reference sequence). There are 14 residues in the CDR3. V dropped 1 base and J dropped 7 bases, with 14 bases sitting between them. The CDR3 DNA follows: TGCAGTGCTAGAGGTACAGTAGGTAGCCAGCCCCAGCATTTT. This translates into CSARGTVGSQPQHF.

This clonotype was seen at least ten times. This chain links TRBV7-7 with TRBJ2-2; TRBD1 agrees at 9 bases. Germline V CDR1 and CDR2: SSHAT, FNYEAQ (reference sequence). The CDR3 runs to 15 residues. J gave up 6 bases and V 5 bases, and 7 bases lay outside the gene matches. CDR3 amino acids: CASSPQGQGAGELFF. CDR3 DNA: TGTGCCAGCAGCCCACAGGGACAGGGTGCCGGGGAGCTGTTTTTT.

This rearrangement joins TRBV30 to TRBJ2-7, with D possibly TRBD1 on 6 matching bases. Germline loops: CDR1 GTSNPN, CDR2 SVGIG (reference sequence). The CDR3 has 14 amino acids. V dropped 1 base and J dropped 4 bases, with 14 bases sitting between them. The CDR3 region is CAWSGDIPRYEQYF. In DNA, the CDR3 is TGTGCCTGGAGTGGGGACATCCCCAGGTACGAGCAGTACTTC. Full variable domain (outside the CDR3, taken from reference TRBV30 and TRBJ2-7): SQTIHQWPATLVQPVGSPLSLECTVEGTSNPNLYWYRQAAGRGLQLLFYSVGIGQISSEVPQNLSASRPQDRQFILSSKKLLLSDSGFYLCAWSGDIPRYEQYFGPGTRLTVT.

This clonotype was observed at least ten times. V gene TRBV20-1 combines with J gene TRBJ2-1; 8 bases fit TRBD2. This CDR3 is built from 14 residues. V shed 3 bases and J 4 bases; nucleotides not matched to a gene: 5. Per the germline V gene, CDR1 is DFQATT and CDR2 is SNEGSKA (reference sequence). CDR3 sequence: CSASRSGVYNEQFF. Written as DNA, the CDR3 is TGCAGTGCTAGTCGTAGCGGGGTTTACAATGAGCAGTTCTTC.

The V and J genes are TRBV19 and TRBJ2-1; D is unclear. V gave up 0 bases and J gave up 0 bases, with 9 bases separating them. The CDR3 is 16 residues long. The germline V gene encodes CDR1 LNHDA and CDR2 SQIVND (reference sequence). CDR3 sequence: CASSIDLSRSYNEQFF. The DNA of the CDR3 is TGTGCCAGTAGTATAGACCTCAGTCGCTCCTACAATGAGCAGTTCTTC.

This clonotype was detected only a few times. The chain employs TRBV7-2 and TRBJ2-2; TRBD2 is a possible D gene (5 bases). The CDR3 runs to 14 residues. Trimming took 3 bases from V and 8 from J, leaving 13 bases between them. Germline CDR1 is SGHTA and CDR2 is FQGNSA. DNA of the CDR3: TGTGCCAGCAGCTTTACTCCGGGGTTTGGGGAGCTGTTTTTT. It translates to CASSFTPGFGELFF.

This clonotype showed up just a few times. V is TRBV6-1 and J is TRBJ1-6; D perhaps matches TRBD1 (6 bases). CDR1 is MNHNS, CDR2 SASEGT, per germline. Trimming shortened V by 5 bases and J by 9 bases, and 11 bases separated the two germline ends. This CDR3 is built from 13 residues. This chain's CDR3 is CASSRTGTSPLHF. CDR3 sequence (DNA): TGTGCCAGCAGTCGTACAGGGACTTCACCCCTCCACTTT.

This clonotype was seen many times. The chain employs TRBV12-3 or TRBV12-4 and TRBJ2-1; D call uncertain. The CDR3 loop spans 16 amino acids. Trimming took 2 bases from V and 2 from J, leaving 13 bases between them. CDR3 coding DNA: TGTGCCAGCAGTTTACTGGGAAGCCAAGCCTACAATGAGCAGTTCTTC. Amino acids: CASSLLGSQAYNEQFF.

The rearrangement links TRBV6-1 to TRBJ1-1; D may be TRBD1 (6 bases). The CDR3 spans 15 residues. Germline CDR1 is MNHNS and CDR2 is SASEGT. Trimming stripped 7 bases from V and 4 bases from J, with 19 bases between. The CDR3 coding sequence is TGTGCCAGCACCATAATTACGGGACATTCCACTGAAGCTTTCTTT. As protein: CASTIITGHSTEAFF.

The gene calls are TRBV3-1 and TRBJ1-5; D remains ambiguous. This CDR3 is 15 amino acids long. Germline values: CDR1 LGHDT, CDR2 YNNKEL (reference sequence). Trimming stripped 0 bases from V and 5 bases from J, with 11 bases between. CDR3 loop: CASSQDLAAYQPQHF. Written as DNA, the CDR3 is TGTGCCAGCAGCCAAGATTTGGCAGCATATCAGCCCCAGCATTTT.

The chain employs TRBV2 and TRBJ2-3; 11 bases are a match to TRBD1. Germline-derived CDR1 and CDR2 are SNHLY and FYNNEI. The CDR3 contains 16 residues. The V segment lost 5 bases and the J segment 2 bases; nucleotides outside the gene matches: 6. CDR3 in amino acids: CASSPGTGGITDTQYF. The CDR3 DNA reads as TGTGCCAGCAGTCCCGGGACAGGGGGAATCACAGATACGCAGTATTTT.

This clonotype was recorded a few times. DNA for the CDR3: TGTGCCATCAGTGATGGGCAGGGGACGACGGAAGCTTTCTTT. The encoded protein is CAISDGQGTTEAFF. This chain links TRBV10-3 with TRBJ1-1; D possibly corresponds to TRBD1 (6 bases). The germline gives CDR1 ENHRY, CDR2 SYGVKD. The CDR3 runs to 14 residues. Trimming left V 3 bases short and J 8 bases short, with 16 bases between.

V and J are TRBV10-3 and TRBJ2-5; 10 bases map to TRBD1. Looked up from germline, CDR1 is ENHRY and CDR2 is SYGVKD. The trim removed 6 bases at V and 5 bases at J, leaving 12 bases unmatched. CDR3 length: 16 amino acids. The CDR3 region has the DNA TGTGCCATCAGAGACGCTGAGACAGGGGGCCGGGAGACCCAGTACTTC. Protein: CAIRDAETGGRETQYF.